The 23 T cell receptor beta chains below come from one sample, sequenced in a study of OX40 agonist ivuxolimab in advanced cancers. Clones were sequenced by immunoSEQ multiplex PCR, and TCRdb holds only the in-frame ones, with some missing. The repertoire holds 75,000 to 100,000 clones, with 80% to 90% as singletons. Sequencing used CD4+ or CD8+ T cells sorted from blood, obtained in a trial of the OX40 agonist ivuxolimab. The receptors shown here come from an adult with an advanced solid tumor such as melanoma, head and neck, liver or kidney cancer.

This clone was picked up a small number of times. The chain uses TRBV4-2 and TRBJ1-2, with 8 bases identical to TRBD1. Germline V gene lookup returns CDR1 LGHNA and CDR2 YNFKEQ. The ends lost 0 bases at V and 4 bases at J; junction bases unmatched: 7. The CDR3 spans 16 residues. The CDR3 protein is CASSQDVGQGAYGYTF. As DNA, the CDR3 is TGTGCCAGCAGCCAAGATGTAGGACAGGGCGCCTATGGCTACACCTTC.

The J gene is TRBJ2-5, the V gene TRBV18; no reliable D call. The V end lost 4 bases, the J end lost 2 bases, and 5 bases lay between the germline ends. The CDR3 spans 12 residues. Germline CDR1 is KGHSH and CDR2 is LQKENI. CDR3 DNA sequence: TGTGCCAGCTCACTACCTCAAGAGACCCAGTACTTC. It encodes CASSLPQETQYF.

This clone came up a few times. V is TRBV5-1 and J is TRBJ2-3; no reliable D call. This CDR3 contains 14 residues. Between the trimmed V and J ends, which lost 5 bases and 2 bases, there was a span of 12 bases. Germline V gene sequence: CDR1 SGHRS, CDR2 YFSETQ. Here the CDR3 DNA reads TGCGCCAGCAGTCGAGAGCAGGACACAGATACGCAGTATTTT. This gives the protein CASSREQDTDTQYF.

The chain carries TRBV28 and TRBJ1-1; D remains ambiguous. The germline V gene has CDR1 MDHEN and CDR2 SYDVKM. The CDR3 has 13 residues. Trimming cost V 6 bases and J 2 bases, with 10 bases left between them. The CDR3 nucleotides are TGTGCCAGCAGCAAGACAACAAACACTGAAGCTTTCTTT. Protein sequence: CASSKTTNTEAFF. Together with reference TRBV28 and TRBJ1-1, the CDR3 gives the full variable domain: DVKVTQSSRYLVKRTGEKVFLECVQDMDHENMFWYRQDPGLGLRLIYFSYDVKMKEKGDIPEGYSVSREKKERFSLILESASTNQTSMYLCASSKTTNTEAFFGQGTRLTVV.

The rearrangement joins TRBV10-3 to TRBJ2-7, with TRBD1 matching 8 bases. J was trimmed by 6 bases and V by 0 bases; bases with no gene match: 7. The CDR3 is 15 residues long. Germline CDR1 is ENHRY and CDR2 is SYGVKD. CDR3: CAISESPGQVFEQYF. The CDR3 nucleotides are TGTGCCATCAGTGAGTCGCCGGGACAGGTCTTCGAGCAGTACTTC.

The V gene is TRBV2, the J gene TRBJ2-1; 10 nucleotides match TRBD2. The CDR3 spans 16 residues. Losses at the gene ends were 2 bases for V and 8 bases for J; bases not matched to a gene: 9. Germline CDR1 is SNHLY and CDR2 is FYNNEI. The CDR3 reads CASSESGLAGVYEQFF. CDR3 nucleotide sequence: TGTGCCAGCAGTGAATCCGGGCTAGCGGGAGTTTATGAGCAGTTCTTC. The full variable domain, with the rest looked up from reference TRBV2 and TRBJ2-1, is EPEVTQTPSHQVTQMGQEVILRCVPISNHLYFYWYRQILGQKVEFLVSFYNNEISEKSEIFDDQFSVERPDGSNFTLKIRSTKLEDSAMYFCASSESGLAGVYEQFFGPGTRLTVL.

V is TRBV21-1 and J is TRBJ1-2. TRBV21-1 is a pseudogene locus. This CDR3 is built from 16 residues. The CDR3 sequence is CASRAGHQRFEGGYTF. CDR3 coding DNA: TGTGCCAGCCGCGCAGGGCACCAGAGGTTCGAGGGTGGCTACACCTTC.

The J gene is TRBJ2-7, the V gene TRBV9; 7 positions agree with TRBD2. After removal of 4 bases from V and 2 bases from J, the junction contained 6 bases not matched to a gene. Germline lookup yields CDR1 SGDLS and CDR2 YYNGEE. The CDR3 loop spans 14 amino acids. DNA for the CDR3: TGTGCCAGCAGCTCCACTAGCGAGGCCTACGAGCAGTACTTC. This gives the protein CASSSTSEAYEQYF. Filled out from reference TRBV9 and TRBJ2-7, the complete variable domain reads DSGVTQTPKHLITATGQRVTLRCSPRSGDLSVYWYQQSLDQGLQFLIQYYNGEERAKGNILERFSAQQFPDLHSELNLSSLELGDSALYFCASSSTSEAYEQYFGPGTRLTVT.

The chain employs TRBV6-5 and TRBJ1-6; maybe TRBD1 (5 bases). The germline CDR1 and CDR2 sequences are MNHEY and SVGAGI. Trimming shortened V by 0 bases and J by 12 bases, and 15 bases separated the two germline ends. CDR3 length: 15 amino acids. Here the CDR3 DNA reads TGTGCCAGCAGTTACTCGACAGCGTCTCCGGGACCCCTCCACTTT. Translated, it gives CASSYSTASPGPLHF.

V is TRBV5-4 and J is TRBJ2-2; no firm D call. The germline gives CDR1 SGHNT, CDR2 YYREEE (reference sequence). V gave up 0 bases and J gave up 8 bases, with 14 bases separating them. The CDR3 has 15 amino acids. The CDR3 region has the DNA TGTGCCAGCAGCTTGGCCAATGGCATGGGGGGGGAGCTGTTTTTT. Translation gives CASSLANGMGGELFF.

This clone occurred once. The chain uses TRBV27 and TRBJ2-3; 9 nucleotides match TRBD2. The V gene end was trimmed by 5 bases and the J gene end by 0 bases; junction bases not matched to a gene: 3. Germline V CDR1 and CDR2: MNHEY, SMNVEV (reference sequence). This CDR3 region has 15 residues. The CDR3 loop reads CASSPLAGSTDTQYF. The DNA of the CDR3 is TGTGCCAGCAGTCCTCTAGCGGGGAGCACAGATACGCAGTATTTT.

The rearrangement links TRBV7-2 to TRBJ1-3; the D is unclear. The CDR3 length is 13 residues. Per the germline V gene, CDR1 is SGHTA and CDR2 is FQGNSA. Trimming removed 4 bases at V and 3 bases at J, with 7 bases between. The CDR3 reads CASSSIHGNTIYF. CDR3 DNA sequence: TGTGCCAGCAGCTCAATCCATGGAAACACCATATATTTT.

The rearrangement uses TRBV7-9 and TRBJ1-1; D is ambiguous. This CDR3 has 13 amino acids. Germline V gene sequence: CDR1 SEHNR, CDR2 FQNEAQ (reference sequence). Trimming pared 1 base from V and 3 bases from J, leaving 6 bases between. The CDR3 nucleotides are TGTGCCAGCAGCTTAGACTTGGACACTGAAGCTTTCTTT. It yields the protein CASSLDLDTEAFF.

The chain uses TRBV9 and TRBJ2-1; 9 bases match TRBD2. The CDR3 is 15 amino acids. The trim removed 3 bases at V and 10 bases at J, leaving 11 bases unmatched. The germline CDR1 and CDR2 sequences are SGDLS and YYNGEE. The CDR3 DNA follows: TGTGCCAGCAGCGGGGTATTGGCGGGAGGGCAGGAGCAGTTCTTC. Translation gives CASSGVLAGGQEQFF.

The chain has TRBV11-2 and TRBJ2-3; perhaps TRBD2 as D (5 bases). V was shortened by 3 bases and J by 2 bases, with 12 bases between the two germline ends. The CDR3 extends over 15 amino acids. Germline V CDR1 and CDR2: SGHAT, FQNNGV. DNA for the CDR3: TGTGCCAGCAGCTTGGACCAGGAGGACACAGATACGCAGTATTTT. Residues: CASSLDQEDTDTQYF.

This clone was detected only a few times. This chain links TRBV7-9 with TRBJ2-1; a weak D match, TRBD2 (6 bases). The CDR3 is made up of 16 amino acids. The germline V and J ends were trimmed by 1 base and 3 bases, with 13 bases remaining between them. Looked up from germline, CDR1 is SEHNR and CDR2 is FQNEAQ (reference sequence). CDR3 sequence (DNA): TGTGCCAGCAGCTTAGGCCGGGCTAGCGACTACAATGAGCAGTTCTTC. It is translated as CASSLGRASDYNEQFF.

This chain links TRBV7-3 with TRBJ2-1; 14 bases map to TRBD2. The V segment lost 5 bases and the J segment 7 bases; nucleotides outside the gene matches: 4. Germline V gene sequence: CDR1 SGHTA, CDR2 FQGTGA. The CDR3 consists of 15 residues. The CDR3 coding sequence is TGTGCCAGCAGCCTGGGACTAGCGGGAGTGAATGAGCAGTTCTTC. Translating it yields CASSLGLAGVNEQFF.

The chain employs TRBV19 and TRBJ1-4, with a tentative D call TRBD1 (6 bases). V gave up 2 bases and J gave up 0 bases, with 13 bases separating them. The CDR3 extends over 17 amino acids. Germline V gene data show CDR1 as LNHDA and CDR2 as SQIVND (reference sequence). Written as DNA, the CDR3 is TGTGCCAGTAGTATAATGGGGGCAGGAGCAACTAATGAAAAACTGTTTTTT. Translating gives CASSIMGAGATNEKLFF. The complete variable domain, with remaining parts taken from reference TRBV19 and TRBJ1-4, reads DGGITQSPKYLFRKEGQNVTLSCEQNLNHDAMYWYRQDPGQGLRLIYYSQIVNDFQKGDIAEGYSVSREKKESFPLTVTSAQKNPTAFYLCASSIMGAGATNEKLFFGSGTQLSVL.

The chain couples TRBV6-5 to TRBJ1-2, with TRBD1 matching 11 bases. J lost 3 bases, V lost 6 bases, and 3 bases had no gene match. Germline loops: CDR1 MNHEY, CDR2 SVGAGI. The CDR3 extends over 14 amino acids. The DNA for the CDR3 is TGTGCCAGCAGCTGGACAGGGGGCGACTATGGCTACACCTTC. Translated: CASSWTGGDYGYTF.

The chain carries TRBV4-1 and TRBJ1-2; D is undetermined. The CDR3 has 14 residues. Per the germline V gene, CDR1 is MGHRA and CDR2 is YSYEKL. V lost 4 bases and J lost 5, with 14 bases in between. CDR3 in DNA: TGCGCCAGCAGCCCAGACGGGGTTCGTTATGGCTACACCTTC. Residues: CASSPDGVRYGYTF.

This rearrangement joins TRBV5-1 to TRBJ1-3; 7 bases are shared with TRBD1. CDR3 length: 16 amino acids. V was clipped by 0 bases and J by 1 base; unmatched bases: 4. Germline V gene lookup returns CDR1 SGHRS and CDR2 YFSETQ. CDR3 bases: TGCGCCAGCAGCTTGGTAGCAGGGGGATCTGGAAACACCATATATTTT. Its translation is CASSLVAGGSGNTIYF.

The chain joins TRBV28 to TRBJ2-7, with D tentatively TRBD1 (7 bases). The V end lost 5 bases, the J end lost 4 bases, and 12 bases lay between the germline ends. The CDR3 extends over 13 amino acids. CDR1 and CDR2 (germline): MDHEN, SYDVKM. CDR3 residues: CASSRQGGYEQYF. In nucleotides, the CDR3 is TGTGCCAGCAGTCGACAGGGAGGTTACGAGCAGTACTTC.

The CDR3 is CASVGSGSNNEQFF. For the CDR3, the DNA is TGTGCCAGCGTCGGGAGCGGGAGCAACAATGAGCAGTTCTTC. The chain recombines TRBV7-9 with TRBJ2-1; TRBD2 aligns across 8 bases. V gave up 8 bases and J gave up 5 bases; unmatched junction bases: 8. CDR1 SEHNR and CDR2 FQNEAQ come from the germline V gene (reference sequence). This CDR3 contains 14 residues.